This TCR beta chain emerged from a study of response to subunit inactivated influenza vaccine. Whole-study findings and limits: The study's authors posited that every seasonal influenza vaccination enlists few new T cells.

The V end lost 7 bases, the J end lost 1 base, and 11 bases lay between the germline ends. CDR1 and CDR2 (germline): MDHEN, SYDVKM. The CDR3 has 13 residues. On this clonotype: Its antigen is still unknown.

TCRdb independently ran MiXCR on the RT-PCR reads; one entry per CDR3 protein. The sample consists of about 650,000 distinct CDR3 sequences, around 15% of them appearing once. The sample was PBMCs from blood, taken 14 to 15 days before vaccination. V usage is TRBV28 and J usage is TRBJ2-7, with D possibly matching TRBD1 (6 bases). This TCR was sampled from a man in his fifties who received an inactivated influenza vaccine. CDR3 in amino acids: CASTQGRSYEQYF. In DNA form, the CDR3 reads TGTGCCAGCACACAGGGTAGGTCCTACGAGCAGTACTTC.